Presented here are 30 T cell receptor beta chains from one specimen sequenced in a study of blood T cell repertoires in COVID-19. Assay: immunoSEQ multiplex PCR; the TCRdb copy retains only in-frame clones and omits some. The sample includes tens of thousands of clones, around nine tenths seen only once; the top ten take 15% to 20%. The sequencing input was peripheral blood. The source is a man between 65 and 85 years old with acute or convalescent COVID-19.

This clone showed up just a few times. V gene TRBV18 combines with J gene TRBJ1-5; 7 nucleotides align to TRBD1. The ends lost 2 bases at V and 2 bases at J; junction bases unmatched: 15. This CDR3 spans 19 amino acids. CDR1 and CDR2 (germline): KGHSH, LQKENI. The CDR3 loop is CASSPENAGQLLRNQPQHF. In nucleotides, the CDR3 is TGTGCCAGCTCACCAGAGAACGCGGGACAGCTCCTTCGCAATCAGCCCCAGCATTTT.

In its sample, this clone was seen once. V usage is TRBV7-2 and J usage is TRBJ2-3; possible D gene TRBD1, 5 bases. CDR1 and CDR2 from the germline V gene are SGHTA and FQGNSA. The CDR3 spans 14 residues. V was trimmed by 8 bases and J by 0 bases, leaving 12 bases between them. CDR3 DNA: TGTGCCAGCGGGGCGGCCCCTAGCACAGATACGCAGTATTTT. It translates to CASGAAPSTDTQYF.

CDR3 coding DNA: TGTGCCACCAGCGAGTGGGGTAGGGGGATAGAGCGTGAGACCCAGTACTTC. Translating it yields CATSEWGRGIERETQYF. V is TRBV15 and J is TRBJ2-5; D is possibly TRBD1 (6 bases). The CDR3 loop spans 17 amino acids. Trimming shortened V by 5 bases and J by 5 bases, and 24 bases separated the two germline ends. Germline V lookup: CDR1 LNHNV, CDR2 YYDKDF (reference sequence).

By share, this clone ranks as medium-sized. The junction does not match germline at one end; this may be a read error. Other DNA sequences in the same sample also yield this CDR3. The rearrangement joins TRBV9 to TRBJ2-5, with D perhaps TRBD2 (7 bases). The CDR3 sequence is 15 residues long. Germline V CDR1 and CDR2: SGDLS, YYNGEE. The CDR3 DNA follows: TGCGCCCCCCGCGGAGGGGGGGGGCCCCAAGAGACCCAGTACTTC. Translation: CAPRGGGGPQETQYF.

V is TRBV18 and J is TRBJ2-5; unclear D gene. V gave up 2 bases and J gave up 5 bases, with 3 bases separating them. The germline V gene encodes CDR1 KGHSH and CDR2 LQKENI. The CDR3 runs to 11 residues. The chain's CDR3 is CASSPGETQYF. CDR3 sequence (DNA): TGTGCCAGCTCACCAGGCGAGACCCAGTACTTC.

The chain is built from TRBV28 and TRBJ2-3, with 15 bases that match TRBD2. CDR1 MDHEN and CDR2 SYDVKM come from the germline V gene. The length of the CDR3 is 15 residues. V was pared by 10 bases and J by 6 bases, with 8 bases of the junction left unmatched. The CDR3 DNA follows: TGTGCCACCACTTCGGGGACTAGCGGGAGGGATACGCAGTATTTT. Its translation is CATTSGTSGRDTQYF.

The V gene is TRBV1, the J gene TRBJ2-5; TRBD1, as called in the table, went unchecked against the DNA. TRBV1 represents a pseudogene. The CDR3 sequence is 16 residues long. CDR3 protein: CTSSQDRGQNQETQYF. The CDR3 coding sequence is TGCACCAGCAGCCAAGATCGGGGACAAAACCAAGAGACCCAGTACTTC.

V usage is TRBV5-1 and J usage is TRBJ2-2; 11 bases agree with TRBD2. The junction had 4 bases not matched to a gene; V was cut back by 5 bases and J by 4 bases. There are 15 residues in the CDR3. Looked up from germline, CDR1 is SGHRS and CDR2 is YFSETQ. The CDR3 nucleotides are TGCGCCAGCAGACTAGCGGGAGATAGCACCGGGGAGCTGTTTTTT. Its protein is CASRLAGDSTGELFF.

The rearrangement uses TRBV14 and TRBJ1-1, with D possibly being TRBD1 (5 bases). Trimming removed 4 bases from V and 0 bases from J, with 12 bases in between. The germline V gene encodes CDR1 SGHDN and CDR2 FVKESK. The length of the CDR3 is 15 residues. DNA for the CDR3: TGTGCCAGCAGCCGGCGCAGGGCTATGAACACTGAAGCTTTCTTT. Amino acids: CASSRRRAMNTEAFF.

The chain joins TRBV18 to TRBJ2-5; 10 nucleotides align to TRBD2. V lost 0 bases to trimming and J lost 3 bases; unmatched junction nucleotides: 4. Germline CDR1 KGHSH, CDR2 LQKENI. The CDR3 has 16 residues. In nucleotides, the CDR3 is TGTGCCAGCTCACCACCGACACTAGCGGGAAAAGAGACCCAGTACTTC. It specifies CASSPPTLAGKETQYF.

The V and J genes are TRBV3-1 (or the pseudogene TRBV3-2) and TRBJ2-5; possible D gene TRBD2, 6 bases. There are 14 residues in the CDR3. The germline gives CDR1 LGHDT, CDR2 YNNKEL (reference sequence). V gave up 4 bases and J gave up 5 bases, with 14 bases separating them. CDR3 sequence: CASSLSGDMETQYF. The CDR3 nucleotides read TGTGCCAGCAGCCTTAGCGGCGATATGGAGACCCAGTACTTC.

CDR3 residues: CASSLLSHEQFF. CDR3 bases: TGTGCCAGCAGCTTACTTTCTCATGAGCAGTTCTTC. This chain joins TRBV7-2 and TRBJ2-1; D is uncertain. The germline V and J ends were trimmed by 2 bases and 8 bases, with 7 bases remaining between them. CDR1 and CDR2 (germline): SGHTA, FQGNSA. This CDR3 is 12 amino acids long.

The chain recombines TRBV19 with TRBJ2-2, with 14 bases identical to TRBD2. Germline values: CDR1 LNHDA, CDR2 SQIVND (reference sequence). The CDR3 consists of 17 residues. Trimming removed 5 bases from V and 7 bases from J; junction bases left unmatched: 9. CDR3 sequence reads: CASSAGLAGGSRGELFF. The CDR3 DNA is TGTGCCAGTAGTGCCGGACTAGCGGGAGGTTCGCGCGGGGAGCTGTTTTTT. Together with reference TRBV19 and TRBJ2-2, the CDR3 gives the full variable domain: DGGITQSPKYLFRKEGQNVTLSCEQNLNHDAMYWYRQDPGQGLRLIYYSQIVNDFQKGDIAEGYSVSREKKESFPLTVTSAQKNPTAFYLCASSAGLAGGSRGELFFGEGSRLTVL.

The rearrangement joins TRBV6-2 or TRBV6-3 to TRBJ1-1; 11 positions match TRBD1. V gave up 2 bases and J gave up 4 bases; unmatched junction bases: 9. Germline V lookup: CDR1 MNHEY, CDR2 SVGEGT. CDR3 size: 17 residues. CDR3 region: CASSYRPGQGGSTEAFF. The CDR3 DNA reads TGTGCCAGCAGTTACCGTCCGGGACAGGGGGGGAGCACTGAAGCTTTCTTT.

The CDR3 protein is CASSAGLAASTDTQYF. The CDR3, as DNA: TGTGCCAGCAGCGCAGGACTAGCGGCTAGCACAGATACGCAGTATTTT. The chain has TRBV25-1 and TRBJ2-3, with 10 bases lining up with TRBD2. The germline V gene has CDR1 MGHDK and CDR2 SYGVNS. The CDR3 runs to 16 residues. J gave up 0 bases and V 6 bases, and 6 bases lay outside the gene matches.

CDR3 DNA sequence: TGCGCCAGCAGCTTGGGGGACAGTCAAGAGACCCAGTACTTC. Translation gives CASSLGDSQETQYF. The chain links TRBV5-1 to TRBJ2-5; 7 nucleotides align to TRBD1. V trimming: 0 bases; J trimming: 2 bases; junction bases outside the gene matches: 1. The length of the CDR3 is 14 residues. Germline V gene lookup returns CDR1 SGHRS and CDR2 YFSETQ.

The gene calls are TRBV7-2 and TRBJ2-3, with 8 bases identical to TRBD2. V shed 5 bases, J shed 3 bases, and the junction held 13 bases outside the gene matches. The germline V gene has CDR1 SGHTA and CDR2 FQGNSA. This CDR3 comprises 17 residues. In nucleotides, the CDR3 is TGTGCCAGCAGCACCAGCGGCTTCGGGAGGGAAACAGATACGCAGTATTTT. Translation: CASSTSGFGRETDTQYF.

V gene TRBV2 combines with J gene TRBJ1-2; possibly TRBD1 for D (6 bases). With 6 bases removed from V and 4 bases from J, the gap between germline ends came to 15 bases. Germline assignment: CDR1 SNHLY and CDR2 FYNNEI. There are 14 residues in the CDR3. CDR3 protein: CASRSGAGVYGYTF. DNA of the CDR3: TGTGCCAGCAGAAGCGGAGCAGGGGTCTATGGCTACACCTTC. The full variable domain, rest sourced from reference TRBV2 and TRBJ1-2, is EPEVTQTPSHQVTQMGQEVILRCVPISNHLYFYWYRQILGQKVEFLVSFYNNEISEKSEIFDDQFSVERPDGSNFTLKIRSTKLEDSAMYFCASRSGAGVYGYTFGSGTRLTVV.

The V call is TRBV6-5, the J call TRBJ1-4; 7 positions match TRBD1. The CDR3 length is 15 residues. Per germline, CDR1 MNHEY and CDR2 SVGAGI. The V segment lost 0 bases and the J segment 8 bases; nucleotides outside the gene matches: 6. For the CDR3, the DNA is TGTGCCAGCAGTTACTCGAGACAGGGAAGAGAAAAACTGTTTTTT. It specifies CASSYSRQGREKLFF.

The J gene is TRBJ1-2, the V gene TRBV5-4; D is unclear. CDR3 length equals 12 residues. Germline lookup yields CDR1 SGHNT and CDR2 YYREEE (reference sequence). V lost 4 bases, J lost 4 bases, and 8 bases lay in between. The CDR3 region is CASSLHIYGYTF. CDR3 nucleotides: TGTGCCAGCAGCCTTCACATCTATGGCTACACCTTC.

V and J are TRBV4-1 and TRBJ2-7, with TRBD1 matching 7 bases. J lost 2 bases, V lost 1 base, and 14 bases had no gene match. CDR1 is MGHRA and CDR2 is YSYEKL in the germline V gene. The CDR3 runs to 18 residues. CDR3 sequence (DNA): TGCGCCAGCAGCCAAGCCACAGGGGATATACGGCTTGCCTACGAGCAGTACTTC. Translating it yields CASSQATGDIRLAYEQYF.

This clone turned up a few times. The chain recombines TRBV7-9 with TRBJ1-1, with D uncertain. Germline V gene lookup returns CDR1 SEHNR and CDR2 FQNEAQ (reference sequence). Trimming took off 4 bases at V and 10 bases at J, with 10 bases between the two ends. CDR3 length: 11 amino acids. The CDR3 sequence: CASSSGVRAFF. Here the CDR3 DNA reads TGTGCCAGCAGCTCCGGGGTTAGAGCTTTCTTT.

The chain has TRBV7-9 and TRBJ1-4, with 7 bases identical to TRBD1. The CDR3 sequence is 14 residues long. V lost 7 bases, J lost 3 bases, and 5 bases stayed unmatched. Germline CDR1 is SEHNR and CDR2 is FQNEAQ (reference sequence). This CDR3 reads CASTIRGANEKLFF. CDR3 nucleotides: TGTGCCAGCACCATCAGGGGGGCTAATGAAAAACTGTTTTTT.

The CDR3: CASRRGLNQPQHF. CDR3 nucleotide sequence: TGTGCCAGTAGAAGGGGCCTCAATCAGCCCCAGCATTTT. The chain employs TRBV19 and TRBJ1-5, with a weak D call TRBD1 (5 bases). The germline V gene encodes CDR1 LNHDA and CDR2 SQIVND (reference sequence). The V end was cut by 6 bases, the J end by 3 bases, with 9 bases between. The CDR3 totals 13 residues.

The chain combines TRBV3-1 (or the pseudogene TRBV3-2) with TRBJ2-1; 9 bases match TRBD2. Germline V CDR1 and CDR2: LGHDT, YNNKEL (reference sequence). There are 13 residues in the CDR3. Trimming took 5 bases from V and 11 from J; bases not matched to a gene: 7. The CDR3 loop is CASSSRLADQQFF. The CDR3 DNA is TGTGCCAGCAGCTCCCGACTAGCGGATCAGCAGTTCTTC.

This clone was counted once. The CDR3 DNA reads TGTGCCAGTAGTATAGGAGGAAATCAGCCCCAGCATTTT. Residues: CASSIGGNQPQHF. The J gene is TRBJ1-5, the V gene TRBV19; D is ambiguous. Per the germline V gene, CDR1 is LNHDA and CDR2 is SQIVND (reference sequence). This CDR3 has 13 amino acids. The germline V and J ends were trimmed by 1 base and 4 bases, with 5 bases remaining between them.

In its sample, this clone was seen a few times. This chain uses TRBV6-2 or TRBV6-3 with TRBJ2-7, with a weak D call TRBD1 (6 bases). Between the trimmed V and J ends, which lost 5 bases and 0 bases, there was a span of 17 bases. Germline loops: CDR1 MNHEY, CDR2 SVGEGT. This CDR3 contains 16 residues. CDR3 in amino acids: CASSRSLQGNSYEQYF. DNA of the CDR3: TGTGCCAGCAGTCGCTCCCTACAGGGTAACTCCTACGAGCAGTACTTC.

The rearrangement joins TRBV28 to TRBJ1-1; 9 bases fit TRBD1. CDR3 size: 15 residues. The V gene end was trimmed by 3 bases and the J gene end by 3 bases; junction bases not matched to a gene: 5. The V gene's germline CDR1 is MDHEN and CDR2 SYDVKM. CDR3 sequence: CASSFLWDRDTEAFF. In DNA, the CDR3 is TGTGCCAGCAGTTTCCTTTGGGACAGGGACACTGAAGCTTTCTTT.

The rearrangement uses TRBV29-1 and TRBJ2-7; 8 bases are shared with TRBD2. Germline CDR1 is SQVTM and CDR2 is ANQGSEA. Trimming at V came to 6 bases and at J to 2 bases, leaving 9 bases not matched to a gene. This CDR3 has 14 amino acids. The DNA for the CDR3 is TGCAGCGTCCTTCTAGCGGGTGGGACCTACGAGCAGTACTTC. Amino acids: CSVLLAGGTYEQYF.

J is TRBJ2-2 and V is TRBV5-1; TRBD1 agrees at 7 bases. Germline assignment: CDR1 SGHRS and CDR2 YFSETQ. V was pared by 4 bases and J by 0 bases, with 3 bases of the junction left unmatched. This CDR3 spans 15 amino acids. The CDR3 region is CASSTDRANTGELFF. DNA of the CDR3: TGCGCCAGCAGCACCGACAGGGCGAACACCGGGGAGCTGTTTTTT.